These 3 T cell receptor beta chains originate from one sample sequenced in a study of cytomegalovirus exposure and HLA in healthy donors. Amplification used 60 Vbeta primers and 13 Jbeta primers. Clones were sequenced by immunoSEQ multiplex PCR, and TCRdb holds only the in-frame ones, with some missing. The profile shows around 85,000 clones, approximately 75% of them singletons. Sample: PBMCs. These receptors were obtained from a man between 60 and 75 years old in good health and CMV-seronegative.

Points on this clone: The junction departs from germline at one end; a sequencing error may be responsible. This chain links TRBV9 with TRBJ2-7, with 9 bases matching TRBD1. Germline CDR1 SGDLS, CDR2 YYNGEE. The CDR3 consists of 16 residues. The DNA of the CDR3 is TGTGCCAGCAGCGCCCACGGGACAGGGCTTGCCTACGAGCGGTACTTC. It encodes CASSAHGTGLAYERYF.

The genes are TRBV4-2 and TRBJ1-2, with 11 bases matching TRBD1. Trimming cost V 1 base and J 3 bases; bases outside gene matches: 4. CDR1 LGHNA and CDR2 YNFKEQ come from the germline V gene. The CDR3 contains 16 residues. CDR3 region: CASSQVRTGGDYGYTF. Here the CDR3 DNA reads TGTGCCAGCAGCCAAGTCAGGACAGGGGGCGACTATGGCTACACCTTC.

V gene TRBV13 combines with J gene TRBJ1-2; TRBD1 matches 9 bases. In germline, CDR1 is PRHDT, CDR2 FYEKMQ (reference sequence). V dropped 5 bases and J dropped 4; count of bases not matched to a gene: 17. CDR3 length: 18 amino acids. The CDR3 loop reads CASSLQGQGPPFGYGYTF. The CDR3 DNA is TGTGCCAGCAGCCTCCAGGGACAGGGCCCCCCATTCGGCTATGGCTACACCTTC.